This is a list of T cell receptor beta chains from one sample in a study of regulatory T cells in long-lasting Graves disease. TCRdb fed the multiplex PCR reads into MiXCR, producing one record per CDR3 protein. The sample yields about 560,000 distinct CDR3 sequences, about 15% seen once. This sample also appeared in a second study, on T cells in Graves' hyperthyroidism and ophthalmopathy.

Sequenced material: peripheral blood mononuclear cells (PBMCs), taken at new diagnosis, from a patient treated with antithyroid drugs. These receptors were taken from a young man with Graves disease. Both conserved end residues are part of each CDR3. A D gene is named only where the DNA matches it firmly. Size is stated for part of the rows, as once, few or many counts, or as a class when the clone is expanded.

V: TRBV30
J: TRBJ1-1
D: .
size: .
CDR3: CAWGLWTEAFF
DNA: TGCGCCTGGGGGCTGTGGACTGAAGCTTTCTTT

V: TRBV6-2/TRBV6-3
J: TRBJ1-3
D: TRBD1
size: .
CDR3: CASSGRQGDTIYF
DNA: TGTGCCAGCAGTGGGCGACAGGGCGACACCATATATTTT

V: TRBV5-1
J: TRBJ2-3
D: TRBD2
size: .
CDR3: CASSEAPSGRDTQYF
DNA: TGCGCCAGCAGCGAGGCGCCTAGCGGGAGAGATACGCAGTATTTT

V: TRBV12-3/TRBV12-4
J: TRBJ2-7
D: TRBD2
size: many
CDR3: CASSSTSGTYEQYF
DNA: TGTGCCAGCAGCTCGACTAGCGGGACCTACGAGCAGTACTTC

V: TRBV11-2
J: TRBJ2-7
D: .
size: .
CDR3: CASSSEWAAYEQYF
DNA: TGTGCCAGCAGTAGTGAGTGGGCCGCGTACGAGCAGTACTTC

V: TRBV13
J: TRBJ2-5
D: .
size: .
CDR3: CASSPANREYQETQYF
DNA: TGTGCCAGCAGCCCGGCAAATAGGGAGTACCAAGAGACCCAGTACTTC

V: TRBV20-1
J: TRBJ2-2
D: TRBD1
size: few
CDR3: CSARNGQGDTGELFF
DNA: TGCAGTGCTAGAAATGGACAGGGTGACACCGGGGAGCTGTTTTTT

V: TRBV7-9
J: TRBJ2-1
D: .
size: .
CDR3: CASSPTRRVYNEQFF
DNA: TGTGCCAGCAGCCCGACGCGGCGAGTCTACAATGAGCAGTTCTTC

V: TRBV4-2
J: TRBJ1-3
D: .
size: few
CDR3: CASSQDRSRSSGNTIYF
DNA: TGTGCCAGCAGCCAAGATCGTAGCAGATCCTCTGGAAACACCATATATTTT

V: TRBV12-3/TRBV12-4
J: TRBJ2-7
D: TRBD2
size: many
CDR3: CASSPGTSGRLLRGELYF
DNA: TGTGCCAGCAGTCCCGGGACTAGCGGGAGGCTCCTTCGCGGCGAGCTGTACTTC